The clone carrying this TCR beta chain was observed many times. Its matching antigen is unknown. This specimen belongs to a study of Graves' ophthalmopathy and Graves' hyperthyroidism. Study results and limitations: Most expanded thyroid clonotypes above 0.001 frequency also appeared in blood.

Amplification of the TCR beta CDR3 regions used RNA transcripts (as template). Second-round multiplex PCR came after a first-round RT-PCR that employed HTBI primers. Via MiXCR, TCRdb re-called the multiplex PCR reads, giving one row per CDR3 protein. In the table there are 350,000 to 400,000 distinct CDR3 sequences, 15% of which are singletons. CDR3 size: 15 residues. Germline CDR1 reads MNHNS; CDR2 reads SASEGT. V lost 7 bases, J lost 4 bases, and 9 bases stayed unmatched. The sequenced material came from peripheral blood. The rearrangement uses TRBV6-1 and TRBJ1-5, with 8 bases lining up with TRBD1. This receptor was taken from a woman under 30 with stable Graves' hyperthyroidism. The CDR3 loop reads CASMGSGTGNQPQHF. The CDR3 DNA is TGTGCCAGCATGGGTTCCGGGACAGGTAATCAGCCCCAGCATTTT.